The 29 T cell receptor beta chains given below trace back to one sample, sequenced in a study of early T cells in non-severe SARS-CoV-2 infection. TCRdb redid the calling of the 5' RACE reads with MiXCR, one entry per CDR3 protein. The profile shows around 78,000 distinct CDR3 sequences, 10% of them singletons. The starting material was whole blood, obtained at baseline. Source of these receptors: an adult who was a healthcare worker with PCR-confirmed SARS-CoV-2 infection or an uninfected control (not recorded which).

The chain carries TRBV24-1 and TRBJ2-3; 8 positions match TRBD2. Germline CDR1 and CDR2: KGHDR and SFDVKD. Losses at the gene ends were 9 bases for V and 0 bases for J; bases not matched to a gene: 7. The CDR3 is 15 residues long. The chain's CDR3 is CATRGGSTSTDTQYF. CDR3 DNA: TGTGCCACCCGGGGGGGCAGTACTAGCACAGATACGCAGTATTTT.

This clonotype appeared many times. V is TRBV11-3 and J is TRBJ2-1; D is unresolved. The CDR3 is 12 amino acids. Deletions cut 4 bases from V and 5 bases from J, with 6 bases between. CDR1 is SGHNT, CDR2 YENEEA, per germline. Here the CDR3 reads CASSSPNNEQFF. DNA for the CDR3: TGTGCCAGCAGCTCACCCAACAATGAGCAGTTCTTC.

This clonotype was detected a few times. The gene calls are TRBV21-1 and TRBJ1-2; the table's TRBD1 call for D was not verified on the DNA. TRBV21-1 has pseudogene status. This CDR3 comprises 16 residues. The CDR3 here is CASSKTGGTRNYGYTF. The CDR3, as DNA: TGTGCCAGCAGCAAAACAGGGGGCACCCGGAACTATGGCTACACCTTC.

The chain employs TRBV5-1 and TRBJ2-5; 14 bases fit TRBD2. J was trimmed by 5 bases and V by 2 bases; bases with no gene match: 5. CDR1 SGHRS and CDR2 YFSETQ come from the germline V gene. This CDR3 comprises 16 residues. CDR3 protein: CASSFGTSGGLETQYF. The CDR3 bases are TGCGCCAGCAGCTTCGGGACTAGCGGGGGTTTGGAGACCCAGTACTTC.

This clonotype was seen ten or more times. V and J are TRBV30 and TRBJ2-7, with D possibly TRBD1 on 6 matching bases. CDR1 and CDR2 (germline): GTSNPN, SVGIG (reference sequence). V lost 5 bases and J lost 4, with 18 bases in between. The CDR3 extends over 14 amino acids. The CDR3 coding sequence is TGTGCCTGGTCCGTAGGGCAGGGGCTTTACGAGCAGTACTTC. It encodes CAWSVGQGLYEQYF.

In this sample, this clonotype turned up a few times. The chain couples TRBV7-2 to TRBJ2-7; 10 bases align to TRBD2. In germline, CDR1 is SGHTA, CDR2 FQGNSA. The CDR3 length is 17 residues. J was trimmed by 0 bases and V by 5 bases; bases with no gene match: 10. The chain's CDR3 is CASSPLTSGKSSYEQYF. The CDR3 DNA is TGTGCCAGCAGCCCCCTCACTAGCGGGAAGAGCTCCTACGAGCAGTACTTC.

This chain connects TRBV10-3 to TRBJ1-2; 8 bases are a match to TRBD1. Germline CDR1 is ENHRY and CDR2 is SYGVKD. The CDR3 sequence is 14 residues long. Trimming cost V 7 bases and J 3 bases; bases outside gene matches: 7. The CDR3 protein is CAITGYRGDYGYTF. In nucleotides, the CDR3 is TGTGCCATCACGGGGTACAGGGGGGACTATGGCTACACCTTC.

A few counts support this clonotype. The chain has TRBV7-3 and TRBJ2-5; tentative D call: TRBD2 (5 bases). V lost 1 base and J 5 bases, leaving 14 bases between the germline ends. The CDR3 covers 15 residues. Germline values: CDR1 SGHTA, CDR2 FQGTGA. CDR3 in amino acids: CASSLSVGGVETQYF. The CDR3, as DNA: TGTGCCAGCAGCTTAAGTGTTGGAGGAGTGGAGACCCAGTACTTC.

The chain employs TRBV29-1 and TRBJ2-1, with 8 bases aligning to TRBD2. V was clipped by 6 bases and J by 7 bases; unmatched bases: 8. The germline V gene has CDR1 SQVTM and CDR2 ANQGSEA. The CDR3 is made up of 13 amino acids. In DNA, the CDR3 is TGCAGCGTACCGGGACTAGGGATGAATGAGCAGTTCTTC. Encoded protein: CSVPGLGMNEQFF.

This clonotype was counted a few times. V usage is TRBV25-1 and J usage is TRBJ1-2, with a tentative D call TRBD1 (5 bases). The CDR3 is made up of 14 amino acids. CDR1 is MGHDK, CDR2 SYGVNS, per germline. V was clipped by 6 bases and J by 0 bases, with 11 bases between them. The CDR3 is CASSQGGSNYGYTF. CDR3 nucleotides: TGTGCCAGCAGCCAGGGAGGCTCTAACTATGGCTACACCTTC.

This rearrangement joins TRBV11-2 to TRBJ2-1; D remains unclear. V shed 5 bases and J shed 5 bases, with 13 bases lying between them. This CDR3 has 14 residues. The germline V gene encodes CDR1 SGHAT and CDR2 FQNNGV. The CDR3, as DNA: TGTGCCAGCAGCCCCCTGCGTAGACACAATGAGCAGTTCTTC. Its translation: CASSPLRRHNEQFF.

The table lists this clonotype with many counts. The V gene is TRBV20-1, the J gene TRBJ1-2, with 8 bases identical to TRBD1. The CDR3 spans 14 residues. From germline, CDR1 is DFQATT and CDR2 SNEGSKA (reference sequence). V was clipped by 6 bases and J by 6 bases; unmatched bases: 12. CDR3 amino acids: CSAHPETGENGYTF. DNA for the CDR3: TGCAGTGCCCACCCCGAGACAGGGGAAAATGGCTACACCTTC.

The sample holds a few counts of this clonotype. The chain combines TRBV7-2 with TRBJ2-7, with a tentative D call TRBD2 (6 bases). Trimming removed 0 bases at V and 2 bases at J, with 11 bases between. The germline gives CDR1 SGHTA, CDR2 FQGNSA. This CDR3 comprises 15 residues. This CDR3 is CASSLAGGAPYEQYF. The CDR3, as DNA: TGTGCCAGCAGCTTAGCTGGCGGGGCCCCCTACGAGCAGTACTTC.

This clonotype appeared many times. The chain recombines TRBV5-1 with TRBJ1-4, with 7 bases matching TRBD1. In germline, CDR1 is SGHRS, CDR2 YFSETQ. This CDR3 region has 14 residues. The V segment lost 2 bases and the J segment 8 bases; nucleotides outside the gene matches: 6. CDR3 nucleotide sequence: TGCGCCAGCAGCTTCGACAGGGAAGAAGAAAAACTGTTTTTT. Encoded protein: CASSFDREEEKLFF.

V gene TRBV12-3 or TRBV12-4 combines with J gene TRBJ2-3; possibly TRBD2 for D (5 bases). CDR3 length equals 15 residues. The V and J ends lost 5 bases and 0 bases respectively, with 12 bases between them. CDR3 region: CASSIVWESTDTQYF. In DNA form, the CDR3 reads TGTGCCAGCAGTATCGTCTGGGAGAGCACAGATACGCAGTATTTT.

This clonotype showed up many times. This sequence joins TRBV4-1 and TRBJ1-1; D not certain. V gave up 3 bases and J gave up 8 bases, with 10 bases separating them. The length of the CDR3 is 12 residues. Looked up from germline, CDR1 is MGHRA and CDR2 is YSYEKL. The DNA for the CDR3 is TGCGCCAGCAGCCATCCCCTCCGGGAAGCTTTCTTT. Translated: CASSHPLREAFF.

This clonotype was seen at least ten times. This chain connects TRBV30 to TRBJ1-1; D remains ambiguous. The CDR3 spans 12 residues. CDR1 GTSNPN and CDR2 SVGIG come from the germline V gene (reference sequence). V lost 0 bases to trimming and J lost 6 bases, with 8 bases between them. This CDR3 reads CAWSVGYAEAFF. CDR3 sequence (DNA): TGTGCCTGGAGTGTAGGCTATGCTGAAGCTTTCTTT. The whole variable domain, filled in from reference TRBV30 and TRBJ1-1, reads SQTIHQWPATLVQPVGSPLSLECTVEGTSNPNLYWYRQAAGRGLQLLFYSVGIGQISSEVPQNLSASRPQDRQFILSSKKLLLSDSGFYLCAWSVGYAEAFFGQGTRLTVV.

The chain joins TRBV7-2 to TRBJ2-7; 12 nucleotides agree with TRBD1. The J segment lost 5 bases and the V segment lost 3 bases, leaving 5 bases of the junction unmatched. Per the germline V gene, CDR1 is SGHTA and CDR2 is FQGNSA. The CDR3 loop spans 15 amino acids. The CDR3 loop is CASSFPGTGGHEQYF. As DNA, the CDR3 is TGTGCCAGCAGCTTCCCCGGGACAGGGGGCCACGAGCAGTACTTC.

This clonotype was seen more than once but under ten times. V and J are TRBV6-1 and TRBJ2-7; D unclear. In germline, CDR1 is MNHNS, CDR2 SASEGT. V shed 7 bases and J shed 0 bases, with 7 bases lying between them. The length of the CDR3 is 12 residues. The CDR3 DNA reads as TGTGCCAGCACAGGTTTCTCCTACGAGCAGTACTTC. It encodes CASTGFSYEQYF.

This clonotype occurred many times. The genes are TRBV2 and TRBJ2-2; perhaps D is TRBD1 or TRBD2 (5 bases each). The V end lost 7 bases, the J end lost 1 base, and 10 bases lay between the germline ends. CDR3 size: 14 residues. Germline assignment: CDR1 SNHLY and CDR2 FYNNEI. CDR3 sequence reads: CASKGTVNTGELFF. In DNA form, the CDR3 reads TGTGCCAGCAAAGGGACGGTGAACACCGGGGAGCTGTTTTTT.

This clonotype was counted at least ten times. The CDR3 reads CASSWSDANTEAFF. The CDR3 nucleotides read TGTGCCAGCAGCTGGTCGGACGCGAACACTGAAGCTTTCTTT. The V call is TRBV7-9, the J call TRBJ1-1, with unresolved D. The CDR3 totals 14 residues. V was cut by 4 bases and J by 1 base, with 10 bases left in between. Germline V lookup: CDR1 SEHNR, CDR2 FQNEAQ (reference sequence).

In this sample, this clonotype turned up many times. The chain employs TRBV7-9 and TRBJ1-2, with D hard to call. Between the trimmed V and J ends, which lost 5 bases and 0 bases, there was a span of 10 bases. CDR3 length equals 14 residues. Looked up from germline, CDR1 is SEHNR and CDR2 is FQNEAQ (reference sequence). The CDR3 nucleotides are TGTGCCAGCAGCAGAGACACCGCTAACTATGGCTACACCTTC. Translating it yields CASSRDTANYGYTF. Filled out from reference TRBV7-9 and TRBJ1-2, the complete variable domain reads DTGVSQNPRHKITKRGQNVTFRCDPISEHNRLYWYRQTLGQGPEFLTYFQNEAQLEKSRLLSDRFSAERPKGSFSTLEIQRTEQGDSAMYLCASSRDTANYGYTFGSGTRLTVV.

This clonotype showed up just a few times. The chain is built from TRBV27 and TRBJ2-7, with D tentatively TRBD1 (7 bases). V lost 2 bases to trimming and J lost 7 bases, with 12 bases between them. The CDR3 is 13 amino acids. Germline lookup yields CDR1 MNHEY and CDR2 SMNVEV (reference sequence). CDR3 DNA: TGTGCCAGCAGTTTACCAGGGGGGCGGGAGCAGTACTTC. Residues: CASSLPGGREQYF.

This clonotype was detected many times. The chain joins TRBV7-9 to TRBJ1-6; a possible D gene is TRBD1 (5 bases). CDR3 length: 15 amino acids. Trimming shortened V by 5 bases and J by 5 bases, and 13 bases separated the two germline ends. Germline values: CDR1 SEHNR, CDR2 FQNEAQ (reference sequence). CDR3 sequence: CASSHPGGDNSPLHF. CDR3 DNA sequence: TGTGCCAGCAGCCACCCCGGGGGAGATAATTCACCCCTCCACTTT.

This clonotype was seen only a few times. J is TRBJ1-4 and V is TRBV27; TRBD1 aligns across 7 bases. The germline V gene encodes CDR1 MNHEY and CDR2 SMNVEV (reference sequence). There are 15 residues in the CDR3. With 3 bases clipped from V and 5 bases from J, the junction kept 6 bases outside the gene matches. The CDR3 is CASSFRQGWNEKLFF. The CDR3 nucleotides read TGTGCCAGCAGTTTCCGACAGGGATGGAATGAAAAACTGTTTTTT.

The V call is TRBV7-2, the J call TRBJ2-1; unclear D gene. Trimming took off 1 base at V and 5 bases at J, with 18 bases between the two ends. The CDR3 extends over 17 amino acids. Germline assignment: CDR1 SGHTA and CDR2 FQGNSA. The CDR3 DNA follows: TGTGCCAGCAGCTTAGGATTCTCCGGGCCCCCCCACAATGAGCAGTTCTTC. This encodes CASSLGFSGPPHNEQFF.

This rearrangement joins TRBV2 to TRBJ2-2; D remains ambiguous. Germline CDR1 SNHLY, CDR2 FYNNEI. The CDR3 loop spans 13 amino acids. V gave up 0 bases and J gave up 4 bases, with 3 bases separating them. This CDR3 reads CASSEASTGELFF. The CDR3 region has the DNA TGTGCCAGCAGTGAAGCGTCCACCGGGGAGCTGTTTTTT. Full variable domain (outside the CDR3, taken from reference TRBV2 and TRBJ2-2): EPEVTQTPSHQVTQMGQEVILRCVPISNHLYFYWYRQILGQKVEFLVSFYNNEISEKSEIFDDQFSVERPDGSNFTLKIRSTKLEDSAMYFCASSEASTGELFFGEGSRLTVL.

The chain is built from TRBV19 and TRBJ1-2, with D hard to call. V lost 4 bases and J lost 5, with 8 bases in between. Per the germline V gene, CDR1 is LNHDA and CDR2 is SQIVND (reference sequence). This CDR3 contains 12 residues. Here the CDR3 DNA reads TGTGCCAGTAGTACCGACAATTATGGCTACACCTTC. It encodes CASSTDNYGYTF.

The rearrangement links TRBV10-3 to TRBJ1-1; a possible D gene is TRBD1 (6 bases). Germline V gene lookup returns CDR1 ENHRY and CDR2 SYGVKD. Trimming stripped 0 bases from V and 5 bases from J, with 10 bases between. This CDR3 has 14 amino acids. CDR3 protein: CAISESGAGTEAFF. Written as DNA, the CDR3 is TGTGCCATCAGTGAGTCGGGGGCAGGGACTGAAGCTTTCTTT.